This T cell receptor beta chain was observed in a study of blood T cell repertoires in COVID-19. Per the original data handling: For nucleated cells, counts were estimated from reference gene primer amplification. Sequencing was performed with immunoSEQ multiplex PCR; in TCRdb, only in-frame clones are kept and a portion is missing. D and trimming come from the DNA, and the V and J calls and clone size come from that table. The data contain approximately 140,000 clones, roughly 85% of them singletons. The length of the CDR3 is 16 residues. The junction had 6 bases not matched to a gene; V was cut back by 0 bases and J by 4 bases. Germline CDR1 and CDR2: SGHRS and YFSETQ.

Sample: peripheral blood. This sequence joins TRBV5-1 and TRBJ2-3; 9 positions match TRBD2. The clonotype comes from a woman aged 60-75 years with COVID-19, enrolled during active disease. In DNA, the CDR3 is TGCGCCAGCAGCTTGGGACTAGCGGAACTAGCAGATACGCAGTATTTT. Translating gives CASSLGLAELADTQYF. Together with reference TRBV5-1 and TRBJ2-3, the CDR3 gives the full variable domain: KAGVTQTPRYLIKTRGQQVTLSCSPISGHRSVSWYQQTPGQGLQFLFEYFSETQRNKGNFPGRFSGRQFSNSRSEMNVSTLELGDSALYLCASSLGLAELADTQYFGPGTRLTVL.